This T cell receptor (beta chain) is from a study of neoadjuvant anti-PD-1 for oral cavity cancer (dated by TCRdb to about 2021). Study-level background: Patients mostly received three to four biweekly doses of nivolumab at 3 mg/kg before curative-intent surgical resection. Patients who did not progress were given a fourth nivolumab dose at about day 43 and had definitive surgical resection on days 50-56. Under RECIST 1.1, a patient counted as a responder if showing complete response, partial response or stable disease, and as a non-responder if showing progression. There were about a dozen patients in the parent correlative cohort, and the response rate was more than 25%.

The meaning of the sample's time point label: after neoadjuvant nivolumab, at surgical resection. Patients had been newly diagnosed with stage II-IVA oral cavity squamous cell carcinoma, and no prior systemic or radiation treatment had been given to the patients. The cohort was made up of patients with locally advanced, HPV-negative oral cavity squamous cell carcinoma. Peripheral blood mononuclear cells were analyzed directly and were not maintained or expanded in culture. The samples were drawn from a longitudinal correlative study tied to a single-arm phase II trial testing neoadjuvant nivolumab in oral cavity squamous cell carcinoma. Subject-matched pre- and post-treatment PBMCs and tumors from three responders and three non-responders were subjected to genomic DNA-based TCRbeta sequencing. Peripheral blood mononuclear cells were collected once before nivolumab treatment and again after treatment, at the time of surgery. The Maxwell RSC DNA from Cells kit was used to extract genomic DNA from PBMCs.

A remark on this clone: There is no known antigen for this receptor. No quality values exist for individual bases; no much larger clone is one base distant.

General conclusions and limits of the study: The TCR analyses had only a few patients in each response group, and the authors called for validation in larger cohorts. Higher pretreatment blood Treg/Th17 ratios correlated with both higher pretreatment blood TCRbeta clonality and lower post-treatment tumor TCRbeta clonality. After neoadjuvant nivolumab, non-responders showed significantly higher T cell clonality (Gini index) in PBMCs than responders did.

CDR1 and CDR2 are read off the germline V gene as MGHRA and YSYEKL. The CDR3 holds 14 amino acids from the cysteine to the phenylalanine. Left in the record is the CDR3 DNA by itself, 42 bases read in frame from the first base. The junction shows trimming of 1 base on V and 4 bases on J, and the gene matches do not reach 4 bases of it. For deep sequencing, each PBMC sample was run in six replicates, with libraries mostly built from approximately 0.45 ug of input genomic DNA. The immunoSEQ hsTCRbeta kit was used to prepare TCRbeta libraries, following the manufacturer's instructions. An Illumina NovaSeq 6000 S4 flow cell was used to sequence the final libraries, which had first been combined to 3 nM. Per the original workflow: The immunoSEQ Analyzer was used for raw data preprocessing and quality control. The analysis was limited to productive rearrangements, and each clonotype was defined by a unique CDR3 amino acid sequence. Repertoire clonality was estimated as the Gini-Simpson index, which was computed with the R package tcR. Student's t test was used to compare Gini indices, while Pearson correlation assessed associations with tumor size change. Entries here come from immuneACCESS through TCRdb and include only in-frame sequences with V and J called. Some clones fail to appear in such tables; in the studies checked, an unresolved V gene covers under half of the shortfall, and the cause of the remainder is unknown. V and J calls and clone size are given by that table; D and trimming were obtained from the DNA. The sample data list roughly 8,100 clones, and roughly 71% of these were observed just once. The ten largest clones add up to 2.5% to 3% of the sample.

Sample: PBMCs, taken after nivolumab (anti-PD-1) treatment. Here the chain combines TRBV4-1 and TRBJ2-7; a stretch of 7 junction bases matches TRBD1. This receptor was identified in a person aged 35 to 85 with oral cavity squamous cell carcinoma. The CDR3 reads CASSQGQGEYEQYF. The DNA sequence reads TGCGCCAGCAGCCAAGGGCAGGGGGAGTACGAGCAGTACTTC.